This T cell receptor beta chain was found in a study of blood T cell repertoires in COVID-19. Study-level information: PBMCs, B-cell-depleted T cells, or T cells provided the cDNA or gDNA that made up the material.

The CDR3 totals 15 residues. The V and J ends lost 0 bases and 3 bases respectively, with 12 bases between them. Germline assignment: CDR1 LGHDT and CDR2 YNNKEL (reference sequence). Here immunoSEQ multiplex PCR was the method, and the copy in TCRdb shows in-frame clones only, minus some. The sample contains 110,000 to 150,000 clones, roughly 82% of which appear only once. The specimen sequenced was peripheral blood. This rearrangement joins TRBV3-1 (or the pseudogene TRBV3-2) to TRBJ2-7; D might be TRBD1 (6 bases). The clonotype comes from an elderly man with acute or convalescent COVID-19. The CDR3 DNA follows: TGTGCCAGCAGCCAAGATCAGGGCAGGGGCTACGAGCAGTACTTC. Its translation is CASSQDQGRGYEQYF.